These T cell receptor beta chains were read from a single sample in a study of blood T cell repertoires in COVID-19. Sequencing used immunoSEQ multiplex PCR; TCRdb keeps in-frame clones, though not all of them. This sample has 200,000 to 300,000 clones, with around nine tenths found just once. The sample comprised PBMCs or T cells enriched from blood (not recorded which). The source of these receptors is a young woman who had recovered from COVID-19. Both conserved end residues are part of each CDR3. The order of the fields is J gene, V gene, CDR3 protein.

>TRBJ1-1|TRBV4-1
CASSQLITGWAEAFF
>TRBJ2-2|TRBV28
CTSSSPGDRGLSGELFF
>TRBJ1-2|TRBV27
CASRPNRRTGGYGYTF
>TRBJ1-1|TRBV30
CAWLSGTETFEAFF
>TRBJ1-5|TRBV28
CASSLDWGGGQPQHF
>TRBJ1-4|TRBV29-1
CSVEDQTGVEKLFF
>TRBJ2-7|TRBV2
CASCRGRGYEQYF
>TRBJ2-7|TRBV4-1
CASSQDATGGAYEQYF
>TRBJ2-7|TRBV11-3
CASRNTWAGAASEQYF
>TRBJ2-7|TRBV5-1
CASSGGTGGYYEQYF
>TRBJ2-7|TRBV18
CASSPSGTDYEQYF
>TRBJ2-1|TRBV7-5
CVRSLFSLVGFYNEQFF
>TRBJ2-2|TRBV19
CASSIVWDRLTNTGELFF
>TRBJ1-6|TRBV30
CASRLGSSYNSPLHF
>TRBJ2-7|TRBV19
CASSQGLGEFYEQYF
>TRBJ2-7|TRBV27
CASSFAGTGSYEQYF
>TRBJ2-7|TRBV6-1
CASSEAPSGGGVEQYF
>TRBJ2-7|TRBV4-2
CASSQGEGRPSYEQYF
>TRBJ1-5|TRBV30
CAWSTSTEPNQPQHF
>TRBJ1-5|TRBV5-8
CASSLGQGSLRNQPQHF
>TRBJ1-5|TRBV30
CAWTDSHFGGQPQHF
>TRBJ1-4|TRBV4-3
CASSQDRDSNEKLFF
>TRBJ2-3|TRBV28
CASSSPLGLADTDTQYF
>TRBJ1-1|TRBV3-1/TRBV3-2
CASRPGTGGNTEAFF
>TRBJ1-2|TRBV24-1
CATSDGRPSYGYTF
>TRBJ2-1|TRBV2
CASSVGDRGNNEQFF
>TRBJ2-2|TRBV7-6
CASSARTGFSGELFF
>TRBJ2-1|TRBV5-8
CASSVRTSGKQFF
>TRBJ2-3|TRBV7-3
CASSTTSGRTDTQYF
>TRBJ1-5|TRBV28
CASSSAVRGRNQPQHF
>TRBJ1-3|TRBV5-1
CASSLGQGKAGNTIYF
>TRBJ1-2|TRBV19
CASSIEGENYGYTF
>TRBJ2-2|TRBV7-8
CASSRPLAGPGELFF
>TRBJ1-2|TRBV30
CAWSRGLGGYTF
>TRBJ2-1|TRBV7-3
CASSLNSGSSYNEQFF
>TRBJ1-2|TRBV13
CASSSPDTGYGYTF
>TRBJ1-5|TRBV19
CASRRTGGIGQPQHF
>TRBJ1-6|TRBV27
CASPWGNRAGYNSPLHF
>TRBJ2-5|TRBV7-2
CASSLYPRRQETQYF
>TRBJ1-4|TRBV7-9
CASSPPEGIELNEKLFF
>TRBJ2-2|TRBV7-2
CASSTGQGRTGELFF
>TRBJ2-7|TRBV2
CASRFGTSGAYEQYF
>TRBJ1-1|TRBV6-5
CASSLVQGATEAFF
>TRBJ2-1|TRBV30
CAWSSRRFTYNEQFF
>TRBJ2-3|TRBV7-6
CASSLRGWLAGDPTTDTQYF
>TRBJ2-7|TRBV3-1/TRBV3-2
CASSQHGGGYEQYF
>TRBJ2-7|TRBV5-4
CASSAPTGAPHEQYF
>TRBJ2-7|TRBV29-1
CSVESATLLYF